The entry below gives a single T cell receptor beta chain sequence along with its context. Its antigen is still unknown. This record belongs to a study of cytomegalovirus exposure and HLA in healthy donors. Whole-study results and caveats: Some public TCRs appeared in many individuals, while most sequences were rare. Most TCR beta V segments were productive about 90% or about 30% of the time in an earlier analysis. TCR beta sequences reportedly predicted most subjects' HLA-A and HLA-B alleles accurately.

Vbeta (60) and Jbeta (13) primers were used in the PCR. The method was immunoSEQ multiplex PCR; TCRdb's version includes in-frame clones alone and lacks a portion of them. Of more than 80,000 clones in the sample, more than 65% were seen once. CDR3 length: 16 amino acids. V was cut by 4 bases and J by 2 bases, with 17 bases left in between. Germline values: CDR1 MNHNS, CDR2 SASEGT. Each of the donors was a healthy bone marrow donor. The specimen was PBMCs. The chain couples TRBV6-1 to TRBJ2-5, with a possible D match to TRBD1 (6 bases). The receptor was isolated from a human donor in good health. The CDR3 spells CASSAAWGLGQETQYF. The CDR3 DNA reads TGTGCCAGCAGTGCTGCGTGGGGGCTGGGGCAAGAGACCCAGTACTTC.